The rows below give T cell receptor beta chains drawn from one sample of a study of CD8+ T cells in alopecia areata. Generated by immunoSEQ multiplex PCR, the TCRdb table keeps only in-frame clones and is missing some. Among roughly 130,000 clones listed, roughly 61% were seen once. The material sequenced was CD4+ T cells sorted from blood, taken at week 0. Receptors were obtained from a human donor with alopecia areata. Each CDR3 is given with its conserved first and last residue. The D gene is left open where the match is weak. Rows give clone size only sometimes, using once, few, many, or a class for an expanded clone.

d_call,v_call,j_call,clone_size,cdr3_aa,cdr3_nt
TRBD1,TRBV5-4,TRBJ2-4,NA,CASSWNRDRGPKNIQYF,TGTGCCAGCAGCTGGAACCGGGACAGGGGGCCCAAAAACATTCAGTACTTC
NA,TRBV5-1,TRBJ2-3,NA,CASSFLSRTDTQYF,TGCGCCAGCAGCTTTCTAAGCAGGACAGATACGCAGTATTTT
TRBD2,TRBV9,TRBJ2-5,NA,CASSPPRLAGQETQYF,TGTGCCAGCAGCCCGCCCAGACTAGCGGGCCAAGAGACCCAGTACTTC
TRBD1,TRBV5-1,TRBJ1-4,NA,CASSLAGGNEKLFF,TGCGCCAGCAGCTTGGCAGGGGGTAATGAAAAACTGTTTTTT
NA,TRBV7-2,TRBJ2-3,NA,CASRSNSYTSTDTQYF,TGTGCCAGCAGATCAAACAGCTATACTAGCACAGATACGCAGTATTTT
NA,TRBV2,TRBJ2-2,NA,CASSARGTGELFF,TGTGCCAGCAGTGCCAGAGGCACCGGGGAGCTGTTTTTT
NA,TRBV9,TRBJ1-1,once,CASSTDRNTEAFF,TGTGCCAGCAGCACAGACAGGAACACTGAAGCTTTCTTT
NA,TRBV9,TRBJ2-7,NA,CASSVRDGSYEQYF,TGTGCCAGCAGCGTCCGGGACGGATCCTACGAGCAGTACTTC
NA,TRBV2,TRBJ2-2,once,CASSSSRNTGELFF,TGTGCCAGCAGCTCCTCGAGAAACACCGGGGAGCTGTTTTTT
NA,TRBV6-4,TRBJ2-2,few,CASSVGTFLTGELFF,TGTGCCAGCAGTGTTGGCACCTTCCTGACCGGGGAGCTGTTTTTT
TRBD1,TRBV6-5,TRBJ2-5,NA,CASSSTGAQETQYF,TGTGCCAGCAGTTCGACAGGGGCACAAGAGACCCAGTACTTC
NA,TRBV5-1,TRBJ1-5,NA,CASRRSSNQPQHF,TGCGCCAGCCGACGTTCCAGCAATCAGCCCCAGCATTTT
TRBD2,TRBV6-5,TRBJ2-3,NA,CASGRERETDTQYF,TGTGCCAGCGGCCGGGAGCGGGAAACAGATACGCAGTATTTT
NA,TRBV5-4,TRBJ2-5,NA,CASSLEGQETQYF,TGTGCCAGCAGCCTGGAGGGGCAAGAGACCCAGTACTTC
TRBD1,TRBV4-3,TRBJ1-6,NA,CASSQDSPNTGDNSPLHF,TGCGCCAGCAGCCAAGATTCCCCGAACACAGGGGACAATTCACCCCTCCACTTT
TRBD1,TRBV9,TRBJ2-6,NA,CASSPLGTGRPGANVLTF,TGTGCCAGCAGCCCTCTCGGGACAGGGAGACCTGGGGCCAACGTCCTGACTTTC
NA,TRBV5-5,TRBJ1-2,NA,CASSSGRDRLFGYTF,TGTGCCAGCAGCTCAGGCCGAGACAGGCTCTTTGGCTACACCTTC
NA,TRBV6-6,TRBJ1-1,NA,CASRAQQAQAFF,TGTGCCAGCAGGGCCCAACAGGCTCAAGCTTTCTTT
TRBD1,TRBV2,TRBJ1-2,once,CASRRSLQGEDGYTF,TGTGCCAGCCGCAGATCGTTACAGGGGGAGGATGGCTACACCTTC
NA,TRBV25-1,TRBJ1-2,NA,CASSGEGGLGYGYTF,TGTGCCAGCAGTGGGGAAGGGGGTTTGGGATATGGCTACACCTTC
NA,TRBV21-1,TRBJ1-5,many,CAIDRISNQPQHF,TGTGCCATCGACAGGATCTCCAATCAGCCCCAGCATTTT
NA,TRBV7-6,TRBJ1-2,NA,CASSLVGAQGSDYGYTF,TGTGCCAGCAGCTTAGTAGGTGCGCAGGGATCGGACTATGGCTACACCTTC
NA,TRBV7-9,TRBJ1-2,once,CASSLQGGDGYTF,TGTGCCAGCAGCTTACAGGGAGGCGATGGCTACACCTTC
NA,TRBV5-1,TRBJ2-7,NA,CASSSKMSYEQYF,TGCGCCAGCAGCTCCAAAATGTCATACGAGCAGTACTTC